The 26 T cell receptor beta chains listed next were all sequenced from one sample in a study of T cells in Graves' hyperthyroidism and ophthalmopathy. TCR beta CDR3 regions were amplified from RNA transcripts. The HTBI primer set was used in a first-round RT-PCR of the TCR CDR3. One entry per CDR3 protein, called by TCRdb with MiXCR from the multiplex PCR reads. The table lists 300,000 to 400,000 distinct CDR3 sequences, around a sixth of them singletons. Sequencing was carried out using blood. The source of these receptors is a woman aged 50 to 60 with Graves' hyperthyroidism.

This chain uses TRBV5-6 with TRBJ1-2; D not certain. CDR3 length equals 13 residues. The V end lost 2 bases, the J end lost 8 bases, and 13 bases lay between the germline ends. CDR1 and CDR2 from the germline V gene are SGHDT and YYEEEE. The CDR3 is CASSFMEGTGYTF. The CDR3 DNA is TGTGCCAGCAGCTTCATGGAGGGTACCGGCTACACCTTC. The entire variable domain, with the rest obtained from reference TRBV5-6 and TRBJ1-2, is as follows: DAGVTQSPTHLIKTRGQQVTLRCSPKSGHDTVSWYQQALGQGPQFIFQYYEEEERQRGNFPDRFSGHQFPNYSSELNVNALLLGDSALYLCASSFMEGTGYTFGSGTRLTVV.

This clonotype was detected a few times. CDR3 sequence: CASSPDSANTGELFF. CDR3 in DNA: TGTGCCAGCAGCCCGGACAGCGCGAACACCGGGGAGCTGTTTTTT. The V gene is TRBV7-2, the J gene TRBJ2-2; D might be TRBD1 (6 bases). With 5 bases removed from V and 0 bases from J, the gap between germline ends came to 10 bases. The CDR3 has 15 amino acids. Germline assignment: CDR1 SGHTA and CDR2 FQGNSA.

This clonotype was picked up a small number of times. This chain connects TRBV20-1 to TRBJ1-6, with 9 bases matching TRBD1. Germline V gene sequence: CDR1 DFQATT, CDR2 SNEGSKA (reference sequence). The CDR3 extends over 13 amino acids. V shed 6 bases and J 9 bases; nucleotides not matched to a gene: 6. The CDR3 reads CSASGTGRSPLHF. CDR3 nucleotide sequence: TGCAGTGCCTCGGGGACAGGGCGTTCACCCCTCCACTTT.

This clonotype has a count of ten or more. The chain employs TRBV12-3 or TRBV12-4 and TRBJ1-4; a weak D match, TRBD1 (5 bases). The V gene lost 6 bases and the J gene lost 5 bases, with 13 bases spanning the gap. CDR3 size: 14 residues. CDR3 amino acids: CASRPGTVNEKLFF. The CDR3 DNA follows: TGTGCCAGCAGACCCGGGACGGTAAATGAAAAACTGTTTTTT.

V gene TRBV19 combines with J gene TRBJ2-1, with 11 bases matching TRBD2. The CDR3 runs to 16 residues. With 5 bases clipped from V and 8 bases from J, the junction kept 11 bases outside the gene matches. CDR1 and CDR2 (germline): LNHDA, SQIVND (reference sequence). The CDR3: CASSLRGTSGLYEQFF. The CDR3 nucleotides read TGTGCCAGTAGTCTACGTGGGACTAGCGGCCTTTATGAGCAGTTCTTC. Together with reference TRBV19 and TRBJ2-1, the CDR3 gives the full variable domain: DGGITQSPKYLFRKEGQNVTLSCEQNLNHDAMYWYRQDPGQGLRLIYYSQIVNDFQKGDIAEGYSVSREKKESFPLTVTSAQKNPTAFYLCASSLRGTSGLYEQFFGPGTRLTVL.

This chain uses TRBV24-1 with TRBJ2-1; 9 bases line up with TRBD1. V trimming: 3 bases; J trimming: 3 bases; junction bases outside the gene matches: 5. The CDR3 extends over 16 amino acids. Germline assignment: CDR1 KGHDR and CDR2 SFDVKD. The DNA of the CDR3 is TGTGCCACCAGTGATCACAGACAGGGGGTCTACAATGAGCAGTTCTTC. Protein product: CATSDHRQGVYNEQFF.

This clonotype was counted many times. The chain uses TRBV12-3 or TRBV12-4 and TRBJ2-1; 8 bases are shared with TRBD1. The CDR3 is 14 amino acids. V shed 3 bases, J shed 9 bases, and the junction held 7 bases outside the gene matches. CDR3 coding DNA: TGTGCCAGCAGTTTCGGACAGGGCACTAGTGAGCAGTTCTTC. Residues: CASSFGQGTSEQFF.

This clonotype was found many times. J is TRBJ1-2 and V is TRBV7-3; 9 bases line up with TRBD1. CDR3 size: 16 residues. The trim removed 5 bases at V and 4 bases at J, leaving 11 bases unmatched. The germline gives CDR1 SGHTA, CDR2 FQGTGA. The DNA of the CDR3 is TGTGCCAGCAGCCTATCGGGGACAGGGACTACCTATGGCTACACCTTC. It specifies CASSLSGTGTTYGYTF.

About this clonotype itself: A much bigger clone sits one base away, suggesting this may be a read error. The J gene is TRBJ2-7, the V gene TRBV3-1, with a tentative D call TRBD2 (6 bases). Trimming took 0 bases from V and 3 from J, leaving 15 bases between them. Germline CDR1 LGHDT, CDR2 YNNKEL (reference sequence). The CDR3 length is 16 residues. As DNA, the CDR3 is TGTGCCAGCAGCCAAGATAGCGCCCAGGGACTCTACGAGCAGTACGTC. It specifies CASSQDSAQGLYEQYV.

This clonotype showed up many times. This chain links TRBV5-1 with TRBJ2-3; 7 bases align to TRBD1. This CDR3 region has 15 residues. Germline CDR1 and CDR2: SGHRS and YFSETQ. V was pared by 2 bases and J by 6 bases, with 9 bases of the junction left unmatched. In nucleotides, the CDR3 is TGCGCCAGCAGCTTCCCGGCAGGGGGTGAGGATACGCAGTATTTT. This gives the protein CASSFPAGGEDTQYF.

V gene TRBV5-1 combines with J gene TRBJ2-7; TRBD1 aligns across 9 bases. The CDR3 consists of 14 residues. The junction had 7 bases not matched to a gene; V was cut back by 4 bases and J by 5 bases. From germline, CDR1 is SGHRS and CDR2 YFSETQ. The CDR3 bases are TGCGCCAGCAGCCCACAGGGGGCCCCTCACGAGCAGTACTTC. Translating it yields CASSPQGAPHEQYF.

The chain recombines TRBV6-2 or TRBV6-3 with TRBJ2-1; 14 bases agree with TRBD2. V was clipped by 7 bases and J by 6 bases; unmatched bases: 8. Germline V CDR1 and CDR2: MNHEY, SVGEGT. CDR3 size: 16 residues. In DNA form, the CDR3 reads TGTGCCAGCAAAGGACTAGCGGGAGGTTTAAGCAATGAGCAGTTCTTC. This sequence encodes CASKGLAGGLSNEQFF.

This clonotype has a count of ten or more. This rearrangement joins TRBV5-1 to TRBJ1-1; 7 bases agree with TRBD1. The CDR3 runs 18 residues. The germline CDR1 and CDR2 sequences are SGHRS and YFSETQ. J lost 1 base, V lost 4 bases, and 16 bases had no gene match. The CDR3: CASSRTPGQSVSNTEAFF. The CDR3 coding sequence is TGCGCCAGCAGCCGCACCCCGGGACAGAGCGTTTCGAACACTGAAGCTTTCTTT.

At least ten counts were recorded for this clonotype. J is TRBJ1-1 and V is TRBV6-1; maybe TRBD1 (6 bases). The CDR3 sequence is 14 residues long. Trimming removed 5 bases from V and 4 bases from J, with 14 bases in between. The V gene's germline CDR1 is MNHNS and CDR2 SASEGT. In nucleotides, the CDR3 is TGTGCCAGCAGTTACAACACAGGGAGCACTGAAGCTTTCTTT. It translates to CASSYNTGSTEAFF.

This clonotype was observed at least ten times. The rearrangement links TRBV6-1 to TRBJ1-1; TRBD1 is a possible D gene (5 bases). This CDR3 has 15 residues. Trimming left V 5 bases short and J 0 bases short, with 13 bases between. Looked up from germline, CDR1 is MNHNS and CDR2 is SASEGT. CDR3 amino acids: CASSSIRVLNTEAFF. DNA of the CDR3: TGTGCCAGCAGTTCTATCAGGGTTTTGAACACTGAAGCTTTCTTT.

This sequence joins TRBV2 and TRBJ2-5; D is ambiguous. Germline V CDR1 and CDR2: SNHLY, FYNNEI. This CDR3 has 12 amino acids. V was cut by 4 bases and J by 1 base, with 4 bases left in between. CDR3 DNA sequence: TGTGCCAGCAGTGTGACCCAAGAGACCCAGTACTTC. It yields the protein CASSVTQETQYF.

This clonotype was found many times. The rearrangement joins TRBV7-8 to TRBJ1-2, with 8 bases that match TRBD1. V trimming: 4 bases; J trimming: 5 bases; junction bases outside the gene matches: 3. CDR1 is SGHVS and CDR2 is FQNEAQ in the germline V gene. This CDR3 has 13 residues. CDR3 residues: CASSSDRGYGYTF. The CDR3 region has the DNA TGTGCCAGCAGCTCTGACAGGGGATATGGCTACACCTTC. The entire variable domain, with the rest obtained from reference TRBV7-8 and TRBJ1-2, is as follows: GAGVSQSPRYKVAKRGQDVALRCDPISGHVSLFWYQQALGQGPEFLTYFQNEAQLDKSGLPSDRFFAERPEGSVSTLKIQRTQQEDSAVYLCASSSDRGYGYTFGSGTRLTVV.

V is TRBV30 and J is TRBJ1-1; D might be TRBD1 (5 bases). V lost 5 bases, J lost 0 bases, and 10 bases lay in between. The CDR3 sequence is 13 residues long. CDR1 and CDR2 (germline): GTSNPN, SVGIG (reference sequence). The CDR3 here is CAWDSNMNTEAFF. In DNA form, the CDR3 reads TGTGCCTGGGACAGTAACATGAACACTGAAGCTTTCTTT.

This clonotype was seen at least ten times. CDR3 bases: TGTGCCAGCAGCCAAGAAGGCGTGGGGGGCGAACTAGCCAAAAACATTCAGTACTTC. Translation: CASSQEGVGGELAKNIQYF. The chain joins TRBV3-1 to TRBJ2-4; D may match TRBD1 or TRBD2 (6 bases each). V lost 0 bases and J 0 bases, leaving 18 bases between the germline ends. Germline CDR1 reads LGHDT; CDR2 reads YNNKEL (reference sequence). The CDR3 runs to 19 residues.

This CDR3 reads CASSSGINEKLFF. In DNA, the CDR3 is TGCGCCAGCAGCTCCGGGATTAATGAAAAACTGTTTTTT. The rearrangement uses TRBV5-1 and TRBJ1-4, with D hard to call. CDR1 is SGHRS and CDR2 is YFSETQ in the germline V gene. Trimming shortened V by 3 bases and J by 4 bases, and 7 bases separated the two germline ends. This CDR3 comprises 13 residues.

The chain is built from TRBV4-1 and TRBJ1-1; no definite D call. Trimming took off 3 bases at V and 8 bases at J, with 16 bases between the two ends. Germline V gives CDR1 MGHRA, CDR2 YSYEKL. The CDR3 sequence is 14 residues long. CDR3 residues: CASSQVDGTLEAFF. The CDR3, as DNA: TGCGCCAGCAGCCAGGTCGACGGAACCCTAGAAGCTTTCTTT.

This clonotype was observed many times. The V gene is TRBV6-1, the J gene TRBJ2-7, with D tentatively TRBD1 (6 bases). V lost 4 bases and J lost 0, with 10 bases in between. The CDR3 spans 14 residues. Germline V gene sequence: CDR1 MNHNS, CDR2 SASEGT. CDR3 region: CASSARDNSYEQYF. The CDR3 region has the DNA TGTGCCAGCAGTGCCCGGGACAACTCCTACGAGCAGTACTTC.

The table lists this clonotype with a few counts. CDR3 amino acids: CSARDEKLTGELFF. In DNA form, the CDR3 reads TGCAGTGCTAGAGATGAGAAGTTAACCGGGGAGCTGTTTTTT. The chain recombines TRBV20-1 with TRBJ2-2; D is ambiguous. Germline lookup yields CDR1 DFQATT and CDR2 SNEGSKA (reference sequence). V shed 0 bases and J shed 5 bases, with 10 bases lying between them. There are 14 residues in the CDR3.

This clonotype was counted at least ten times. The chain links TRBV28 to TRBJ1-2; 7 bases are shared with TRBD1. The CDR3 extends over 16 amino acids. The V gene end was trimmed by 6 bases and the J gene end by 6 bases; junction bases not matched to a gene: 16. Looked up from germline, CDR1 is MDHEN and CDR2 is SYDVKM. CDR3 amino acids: CASRGVRDRYPHGYTF. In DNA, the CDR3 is TGTGCCAGCAGGGGGGTCCGGGACAGATACCCCCATGGCTACACCTTC.

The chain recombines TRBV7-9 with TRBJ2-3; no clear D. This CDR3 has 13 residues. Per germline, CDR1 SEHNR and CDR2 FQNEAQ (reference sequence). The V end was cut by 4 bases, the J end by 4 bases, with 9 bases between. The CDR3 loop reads CASSSMGPDTQYF. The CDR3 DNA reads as TGTGCCAGCAGCTCAATGGGTCCAGATACGCAGTATTTT. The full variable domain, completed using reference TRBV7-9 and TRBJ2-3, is DTGVSQNPRHKITKRGQNVTFRCDPISEHNRLYWYRQTLGQGPEFLTYFQNEAQLEKSRLLSDRFSAERPKGSFSTLEIQRTEQGDSAMYLCASSSMGPDTQYFGPGTRLTVL.

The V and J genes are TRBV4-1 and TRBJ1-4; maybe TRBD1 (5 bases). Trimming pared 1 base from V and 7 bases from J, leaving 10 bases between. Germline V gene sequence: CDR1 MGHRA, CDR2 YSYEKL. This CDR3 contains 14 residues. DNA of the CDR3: TGCGCCAGCAGCCAAGGGGGACCTGGTGAAAAACTGTTTTTT. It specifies CASSQGGPGEKLFF.